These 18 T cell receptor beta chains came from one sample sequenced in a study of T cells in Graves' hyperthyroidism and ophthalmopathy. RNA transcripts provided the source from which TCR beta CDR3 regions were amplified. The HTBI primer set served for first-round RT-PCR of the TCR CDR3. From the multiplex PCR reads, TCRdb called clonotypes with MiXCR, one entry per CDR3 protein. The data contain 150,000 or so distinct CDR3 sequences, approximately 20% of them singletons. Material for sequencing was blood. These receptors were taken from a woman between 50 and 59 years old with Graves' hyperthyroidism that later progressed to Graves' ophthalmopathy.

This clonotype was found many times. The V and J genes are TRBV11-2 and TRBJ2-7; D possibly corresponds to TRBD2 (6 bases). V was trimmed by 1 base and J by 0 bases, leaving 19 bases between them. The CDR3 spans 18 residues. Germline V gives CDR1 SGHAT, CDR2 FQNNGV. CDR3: CASSLGPSISGSSYEQYF. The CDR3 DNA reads TGTGCCAGCAGCTTAGGCCCATCAATTAGCGGAAGCTCCTACGAGCAGTACTTC.

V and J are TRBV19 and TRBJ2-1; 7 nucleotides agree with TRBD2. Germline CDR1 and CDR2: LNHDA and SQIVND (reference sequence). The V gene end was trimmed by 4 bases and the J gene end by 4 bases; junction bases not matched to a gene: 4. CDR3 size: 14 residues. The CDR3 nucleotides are TGTGCCAGTAGTAGCCAGCGGGAATACAATGAGCAGTTCTTC. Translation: CASSSQREYNEQFF.

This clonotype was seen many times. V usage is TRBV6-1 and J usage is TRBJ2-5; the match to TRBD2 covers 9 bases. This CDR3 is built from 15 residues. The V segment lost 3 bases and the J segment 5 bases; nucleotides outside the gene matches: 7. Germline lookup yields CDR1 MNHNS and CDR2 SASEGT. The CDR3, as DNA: TGTGCCAGCAGTGAGGATAGCGGGAGCTGGGAGACCCAGTACTTC. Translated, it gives CASSEDSGSWETQYF.

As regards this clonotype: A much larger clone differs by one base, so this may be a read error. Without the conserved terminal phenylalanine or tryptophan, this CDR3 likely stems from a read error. CDR3 sequence reads: CASSFQYQETQYL. CDR3 DNA sequence: TGTGCCAGCAGTTTCCAGTACCAAGAGACCCAGTACCTC. The rearrangement joins TRBV6-2 or TRBV6-3 to TRBJ2-5; D not certain. The CDR3 runs 13 residues. CDR1 and CDR2 from the germline V gene are MNHEY and SVGEGT. Deletions cut 4 bases from V and 0 bases from J, with 6 bases between.

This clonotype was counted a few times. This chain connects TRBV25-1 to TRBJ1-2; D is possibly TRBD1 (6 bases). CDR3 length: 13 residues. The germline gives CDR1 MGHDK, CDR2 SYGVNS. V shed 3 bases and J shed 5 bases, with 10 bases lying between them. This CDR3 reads CASSEGAGYGYTF. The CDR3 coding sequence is TGTGCCAGCAGTGAGGGGGCAGGATATGGCTACACCTTC.

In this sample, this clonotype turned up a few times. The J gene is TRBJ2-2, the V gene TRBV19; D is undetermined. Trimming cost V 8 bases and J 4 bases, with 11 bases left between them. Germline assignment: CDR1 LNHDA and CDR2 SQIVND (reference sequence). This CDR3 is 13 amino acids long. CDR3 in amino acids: CASLQLVTGELFF. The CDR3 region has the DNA TGTGCCAGTCTACAACTCGTCACCGGGGAGCTGTTTTTT.

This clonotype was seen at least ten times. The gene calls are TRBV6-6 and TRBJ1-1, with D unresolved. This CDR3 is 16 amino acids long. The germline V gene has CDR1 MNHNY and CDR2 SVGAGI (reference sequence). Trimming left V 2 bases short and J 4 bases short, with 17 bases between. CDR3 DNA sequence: TGTGCCAGCAGTTACCCCTCGAGGCAGGCGGGCACTGAAGCTTTCTTT. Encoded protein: CASSYPSRQAGTEAFF.

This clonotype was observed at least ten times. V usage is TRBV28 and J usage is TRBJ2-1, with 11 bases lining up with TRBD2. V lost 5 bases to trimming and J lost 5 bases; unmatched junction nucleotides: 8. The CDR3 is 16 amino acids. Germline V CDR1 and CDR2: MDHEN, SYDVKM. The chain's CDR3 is CASSPIAGGLNNEQFF. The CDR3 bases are TGTGCCAGCAGTCCAATAGCGGGAGGGCTAAACAATGAGCAGTTCTTC.

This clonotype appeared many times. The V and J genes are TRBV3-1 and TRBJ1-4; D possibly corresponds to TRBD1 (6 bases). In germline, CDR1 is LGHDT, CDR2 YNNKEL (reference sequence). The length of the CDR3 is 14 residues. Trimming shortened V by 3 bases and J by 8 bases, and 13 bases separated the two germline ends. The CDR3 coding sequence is TGTGCCAGCAGCCAGAGGGGGGCGGGAGAAAAACTGTTTTTT. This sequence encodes CASSQRGAGEKLFF.

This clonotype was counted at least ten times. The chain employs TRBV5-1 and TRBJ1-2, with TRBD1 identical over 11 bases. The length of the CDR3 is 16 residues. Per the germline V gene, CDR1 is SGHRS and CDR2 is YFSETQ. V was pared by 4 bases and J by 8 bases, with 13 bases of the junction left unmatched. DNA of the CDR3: TGCGCCAGCAGCCCCTCTTGGACAGGGGGCGCAGGGGGCTACACCTTC. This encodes CASSPSWTGGAGGYTF.

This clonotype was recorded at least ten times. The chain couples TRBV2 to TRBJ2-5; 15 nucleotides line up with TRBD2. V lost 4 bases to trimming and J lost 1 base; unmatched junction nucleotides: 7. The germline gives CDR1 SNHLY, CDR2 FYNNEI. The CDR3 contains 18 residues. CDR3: CASSGTSGRGFRQETQYF. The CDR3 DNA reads TGTGCCAGCAGTGGGACTAGCGGGAGGGGATTTCGCCAAGAGACCCAGTACTTC.

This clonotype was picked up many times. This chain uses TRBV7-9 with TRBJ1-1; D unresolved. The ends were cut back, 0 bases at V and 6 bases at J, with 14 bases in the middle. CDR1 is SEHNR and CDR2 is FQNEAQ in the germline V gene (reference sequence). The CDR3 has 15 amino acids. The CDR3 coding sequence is TGTGCCAGCAGCTTAGCGCTAAGGGCTGTGGCTGAAGCTTTCTTT. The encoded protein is CASSLALRAVAEAFF. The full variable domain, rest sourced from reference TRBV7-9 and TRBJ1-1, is DTGVSQNPRHKITKRGQNVTFRCDPISEHNRLYWYRQTLGQGPEFLTYFQNEAQLEKSRLLSDRFSAERPKGSFSTLEIQRTEQGDSAMYLCASSLALRAVAEAFFGQGTRLTVV.

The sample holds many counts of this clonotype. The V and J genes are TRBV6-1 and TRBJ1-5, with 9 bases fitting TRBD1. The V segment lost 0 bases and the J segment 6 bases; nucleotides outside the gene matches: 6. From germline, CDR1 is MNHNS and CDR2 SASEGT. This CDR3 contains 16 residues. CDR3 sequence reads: CASSEAGQGMFQPQHF. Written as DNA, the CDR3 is TGTGCCAGCAGTGAAGCCGGACAGGGGATGTTTCAGCCCCAGCATTTT.

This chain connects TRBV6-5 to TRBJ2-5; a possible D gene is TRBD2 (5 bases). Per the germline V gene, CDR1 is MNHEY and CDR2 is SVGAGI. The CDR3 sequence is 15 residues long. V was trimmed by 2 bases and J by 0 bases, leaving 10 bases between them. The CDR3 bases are TGTGCCAGCAGTTACACGGGGAACCACCAAGAGACCCAGTACTTC. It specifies CASSYTGNHQETQYF.

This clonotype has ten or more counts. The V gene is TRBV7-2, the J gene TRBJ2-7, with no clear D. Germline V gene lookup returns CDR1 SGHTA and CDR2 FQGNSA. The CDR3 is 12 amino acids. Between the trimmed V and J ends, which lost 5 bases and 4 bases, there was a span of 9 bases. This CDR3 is CASSKVGYEQYF. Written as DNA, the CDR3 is TGTGCCAGCAGCAAGGTGGGGTACGAGCAGTACTTC.

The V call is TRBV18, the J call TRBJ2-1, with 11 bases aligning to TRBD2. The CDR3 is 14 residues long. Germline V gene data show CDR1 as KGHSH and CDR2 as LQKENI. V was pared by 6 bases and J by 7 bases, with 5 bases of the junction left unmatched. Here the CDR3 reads CASSTSGSGNEQFF. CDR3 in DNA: TGTGCCAGCTCTACTAGCGGGAGTGGTAATGAGCAGTTCTTC.

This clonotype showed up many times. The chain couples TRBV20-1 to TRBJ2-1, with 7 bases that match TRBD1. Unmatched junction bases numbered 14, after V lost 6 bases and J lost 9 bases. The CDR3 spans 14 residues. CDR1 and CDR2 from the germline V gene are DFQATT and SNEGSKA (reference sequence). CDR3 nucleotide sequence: TGCAGTGCCTATCCCGGGACAGCGTCAGGTGAGCAGTTCTTC. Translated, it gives CSAYPGTASGEQFF.

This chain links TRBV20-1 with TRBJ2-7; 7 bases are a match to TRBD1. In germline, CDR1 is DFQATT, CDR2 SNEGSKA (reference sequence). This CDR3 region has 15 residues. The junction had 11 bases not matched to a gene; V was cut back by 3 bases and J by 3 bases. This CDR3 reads CSASPPTRGLYEQYF. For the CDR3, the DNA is TGCAGTGCTAGTCCCCCGACAAGGGGGCTCTACGAGCAGTACTTC.